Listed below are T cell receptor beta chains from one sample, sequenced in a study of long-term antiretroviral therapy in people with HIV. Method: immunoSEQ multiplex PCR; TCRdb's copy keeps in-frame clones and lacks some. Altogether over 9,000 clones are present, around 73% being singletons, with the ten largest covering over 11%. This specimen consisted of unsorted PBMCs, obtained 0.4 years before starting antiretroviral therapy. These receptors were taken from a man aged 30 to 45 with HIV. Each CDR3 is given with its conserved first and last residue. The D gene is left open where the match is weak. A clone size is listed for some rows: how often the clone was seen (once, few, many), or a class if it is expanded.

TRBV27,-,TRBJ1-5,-,TGTGCCAGCAGTTTGAGGGGTTTGAATCAGCCCCAGCATTTT,CASSLRGLNQPQHF
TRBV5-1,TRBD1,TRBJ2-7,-,TGCGCCAGCAGCCCCCAGGGACAGGGGAACGAGCAGTACTTC,CASSPQGQGNEQYF
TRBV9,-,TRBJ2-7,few,TGTGCCAGCAGCGTAGACAGGACAAATGAGCAGTACTTC,CASSVDRTNEQYF
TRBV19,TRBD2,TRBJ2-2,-,TGTGCCAGTACCAGAGGACTAGCGGGAGCCTCGAACACCGGGGAGCTGTTTTTT,CASTRGLAGASNTGELFF
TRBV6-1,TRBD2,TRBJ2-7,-,TGTGCCAGCAGTGAAGCGAGCGGGAGTCCCTCCTACGAGCAGTACTTC,CASSEASGSPSYEQYF
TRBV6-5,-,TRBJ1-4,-,TGTGCCAGCAGTTCCCACTCTGCAACTAATGAAAAACTGTTTTTT,CASSSHSATNEKLFF
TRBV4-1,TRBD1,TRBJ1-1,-,TGCGCCAGCAGCCAAGTTGCAGGGGGCACTGAAGCTTTCTTT,CASSQVAGGTEAFF
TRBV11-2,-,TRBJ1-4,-,TGTGCCAGCAGCGTAGGGAATAATGAAAAACTGTTTTTT,CASSVGNNEKLFF
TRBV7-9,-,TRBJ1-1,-,TGTGCCAGCAGCTTAGGACAGATGAACACTGAAGCTTTCTTT,CASSLGQMNTEAFF
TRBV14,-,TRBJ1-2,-,TGTGCCAGCAGCGCACGGCCGTATGGAAAGACCTATGGCTACACCTTC,CASSARPYGKTYGYTF
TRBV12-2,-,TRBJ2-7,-,TGTGCAAGTCGCTTAGTCTTCCCGCTCTCCTACGAGCAGTACTTC,CASRLVFPLSYEQYF
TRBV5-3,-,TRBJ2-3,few,TGTGCCAGAAGCTCCCTCTCGAACCAGTATTTT,CARSSLSNQYF
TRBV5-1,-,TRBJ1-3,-,TGCGCCAGCAGCTTGGACGAGGGGTTAGCTGGAAACACCATATATTTT,CASSLDEGLAGNTIYF